This T cell receptor (beta chain) was identified in a study of cytomegalovirus exposure and HLA in healthy donors. Study details: Genotyping of more than 300 donors showed that approximately 83% belonged to the Caucasian-associated ancestry cluster.

Study-wide results and caveats: The HLA-A and HLA-B alleles of most subjects were reportedly predicted accurately from TCR beta sequences.

PCR was performed using 60 Vbeta and 13 Jbeta primers. Assay: immunoSEQ multiplex PCR; the TCRdb copy retains only in-frame clones and omits some. The table includes approximately 170,000 clones, about four fifths detected once. Trimming took off 0 bases at V and 2 bases at J, with 16 bases between the two ends. Germline V gene sequence: CDR1 GTSNPN, CDR2 SVGIG (reference sequence). There are 16 residues in the CDR3. In regard to this clone: Its antigen remains unknown.

The genes are TRBV30 and TRBJ1-2; a weak D match, TRBD1 (6 bases). Sequencing input: PBMCs. This clonotype was sampled from a woman younger than 30 in good health and CMV-seronegative. CDR3 nucleotides: TGTGCCTGGAGTGTTCAGTGGGGGCGATCAAACTATGGCTACACCTTC. This translates into CAWSVQWGRSNYGYTF.